The 7 T cell receptor beta chains in this list originate from one sample, sequenced in a study of cytomegalovirus exposure and HLA in healthy donors. In the PCR, 60 Vbeta and 13 Jbeta primers were used. Clones were sequenced by immunoSEQ multiplex PCR, and TCRdb holds only the in-frame ones, with some missing. The sample has about 200,000 clones, about 13% seen once. Sequenced: PBMCs. The receptors were gathered from a man over 45 in good health and CMV-seropositive.

This chain joins TRBV18 and TRBJ1-3; 7 nucleotides agree with TRBD1. CDR1 and CDR2 from the germline V gene are KGHSH and LQKENI. Trimming took 3 bases from V and 7 from J; bases not matched to a gene: 6. This CDR3 is 14 amino acids long. Here the CDR3 reads CASSPDRATNTIYF. The CDR3, as DNA: TGTGCCAGCTCACCTGACAGGGCTACCAACACCATATATTTT. The whole variable domain, filled in from reference TRBV18 and TRBJ1-3, reads NAGVMQNPRHLVRRRGQEARLRCSPMKGHSHVYWYRQLPEEGLKFMVYLQKENIIDESGMPKERFSAEFPKEGPSILRIQQVVRGDSAAYFCASSPDRATNTIYFGEGSWLTVV.

The rearrangement joins TRBV4-3 to TRBJ2-5, with 7 bases aligning to TRBD2. Germline assignment: CDR1 LGHNA and CDR2 YSLEER. V shed 4 bases and J 1 base; nucleotides not matched to a gene: 6. This CDR3 comprises 15 residues. The CDR3 DNA reads as TGCGCCAGCAGCCGACGCAGCGGGGCCCAAGAGACCCAGTACTTC. It codes for CASSRRSGAQETQYF.

The chain couples TRBV5-6 to TRBJ1-1; 12 bases align to TRBD1. CDR1 and CDR2 from the germline V gene are SGHDT and YYEEEE. The CDR3 totals 14 residues. Losses at the gene ends were 2 bases for V and 9 bases for J; bases not matched to a gene: 5. CDR3 in DNA: TGTGCCAGCAGCTTCGGGACAGGGGGCGGAAAAGCTTTCTTT. Its translation: CASSFGTGGGKAFF.

This chain joins TRBV6-1 and TRBJ2-7; 10 nucleotides line up with TRBD1. Trimming took 7 bases from V and 2 from J; bases not matched to a gene: 8. The germline V gene has CDR1 MNHNS and CDR2 SASEGT. The CDR3 has 15 amino acids. The CDR3 DNA sequence: TGTGCCAGCAAGATCGGACAGGGGGAAACCTACGAGCAGTACGTC. The encoded protein is CASKIGQGETYEQYV.

This clone came up a few times. The chain carries TRBV7-8 and TRBJ2-1, with 11 bases identical to TRBD2. CDR3 size: 16 residues. J gave up 7 bases and V 0 bases, and 5 bases lay outside the gene matches. Looked up from germline, CDR1 is SGHVS and CDR2 is FQNEAQ. The CDR3 protein is CASSLALAGGLNEQFF. The DNA for the CDR3 is TGTGCCAGCAGCTTAGCCCTAGCGGGGGGTTTGAATGAGCAGTTCTTC.

This sequence joins TRBV18 and TRBJ2-5; TRBD1 aligns across 7 bases. V was clipped by 2 bases and J by 5 bases; unmatched bases: 5. The length of the CDR3 is 14 residues. The germline V gene encodes CDR1 KGHSH and CDR2 LQKENI. The CDR3 bases are TGTGCCAGCTCACCAAGAGGCAGGGGGGAGACCCAGTACTTC. Amino acids: CASSPRGRGETQYF.

The chain joins TRBV2 to TRBJ1-5, with a possible D match to TRBD1 (5 bases). The V gene's germline CDR1 is SNHLY and CDR2 FYNNEI. The CDR3 runs to 15 residues. V was shortened by 6 bases and J by 2 bases, with 14 bases between the two germline ends. The CDR3 DNA reads TGTGCCAGCAGGACCCAAGGGGTAGGCAATCAGCCCCAGCATTTT. Translating gives CASRTQGVGNQPQHF.